The clone carrying this T cell receptor beta chain turned up a few times. Its specificity is unknown. A second about 6 to 12 cycle PCR used barcoded and J-beta primers. Each TCR beta cDNA got a 12-nucleotide random molecular identifier. TCRdb fed the 5' RACE reads into MiXCR, producing one record per CDR3 protein. The table includes just over 1 million distinct CDR3 sequences, around 45% detected once. The data were taken from a study of blood T cells in healthy people across ages. Study conclusions and caveats: Donors of long life had a larger count of naive CD4+ cells and greater diversity than aged donors.

There were at least 5.5 micrograms of total RNA extracted from every sample. CDR1 is KGHSH and CDR2 is LQKENI in the germline V gene. The CDR3 length is 13 residues. V shed 6 bases and J shed 6 bases, with 12 bases lying between them. This sequence was found in a woman aged 60-75 years in good health. The chain uses TRBV18 and TRBJ1-5; D uncertain. Sequenced input: blood. The CDR3, as DNA: TGTGCCAGCTCCCTCGGAGGCCTTCAGCCCCAGCATTTT. It specifies CASSLGGLQPQHF.